The sequence of this T cell receptor (beta chain) was determined in a study of T cell responses to AZD1222 COVID-19 vaccine. Concerning this clone: Antigen specificity is unknown.

Second-dose intervals of approximately 4 or approximately 12 weeks were pooled. The germline V gene has CDR1 LNHDA and CDR2 SQIVND (reference sequence). The ends lost 5 bases at V and 2 bases at J; junction bases unmatched: 3. The CDR3 covers 16 residues. Study-level findings and limits: Baseline seropositives among AZD1222 recipients totaled only five or six. The breadth and depth of Spike-specific TCRs increased once two AZD1222 doses had been given.

Assay: immunoSEQ multiplex PCR; the TCRdb copy retains only in-frame clones and omits some. The sample gives some 200,000 clones, approximately 90% of which show up once; under 2% is in the top ten. The rearrangement links TRBV19 to TRBJ2-2; TRBD1 agrees at 12 bases. The material sequenced was peripheral blood, taken 28 days after the second AZD1222 dose. The TCR sequence derives from an adult who received the AZD1222 COVID-19 vaccine. CDR3 residues: CASSRDRGRNTGELFF. The DNA for the CDR3 is TGTGCCAGTAGTCGGGACAGGGGGCGTAACACCGGGGAGCTGTTTTTT.